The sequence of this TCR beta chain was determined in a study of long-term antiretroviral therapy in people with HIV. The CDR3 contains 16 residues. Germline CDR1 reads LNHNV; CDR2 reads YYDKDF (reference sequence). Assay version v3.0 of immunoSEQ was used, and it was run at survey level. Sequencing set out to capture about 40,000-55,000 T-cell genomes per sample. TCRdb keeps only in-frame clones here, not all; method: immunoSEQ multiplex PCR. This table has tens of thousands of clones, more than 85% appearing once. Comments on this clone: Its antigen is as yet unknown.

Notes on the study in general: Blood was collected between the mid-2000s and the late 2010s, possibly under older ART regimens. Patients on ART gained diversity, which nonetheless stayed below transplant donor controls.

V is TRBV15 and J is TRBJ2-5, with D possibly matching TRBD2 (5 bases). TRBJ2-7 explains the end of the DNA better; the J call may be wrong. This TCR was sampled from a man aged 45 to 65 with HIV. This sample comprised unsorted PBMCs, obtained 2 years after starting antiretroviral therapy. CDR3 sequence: CATSRDRPSYPHEQYF. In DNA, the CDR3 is TGTGCCACCAGCAGAGATCGACCTAGCTACCCCCACGAGCAGTACTTC.